These T cell receptor beta chains were read from a single sample in a study of blood T cell repertoires in COVID-19. Assay used: immunoSEQ multiplex PCR; TCRdb lists only in-frame clones, some missing. The sample contains under 170,000 clones, more than 80% of which appear only once. The material sequenced was peripheral blood. These receptors originate from a man in his 70s with acute or convalescent COVID-19. Both conserved end residues are part of each CDR3. A D gene is named only where the DNA matches it firmly. Rows may omit the clone size; those that give it use once, few, many or a size class.

d_gene	abundance	j_gene	v_gene	CDR3nt	CDR3aa
-	-	TRBJ2-7	TRBV10-3	TGTGCCATCAGCGATCAGGGCCTCGAACTCTACGAGCAGTACTTC	CAISDQGLELYEQYF
TRBD1	few	TRBJ2-2	TRBV6-4	TGTGCCAGCAGTGACACCGACAGGGCCGGGGAGCTGTTTTTT	CASSDTDRAGELFF
-	-	TRBJ1-2	TRBV9	TGTGCCAGCAGCGCCAACAGGGCCTACTATGGCTACACCTTC	CASSANRAYYGYTF
-	-	TRBJ1-3	TRBV2	TGTGCCAGCAGTGGGACAGCTGGAAACACCATATATTTT	CASSGTAGNTIYF
-	-	TRBJ2-7	TRBV18	TGTGCCAGCTCACCGGAGTATTCGGGAGAGCAGTACTTC	CASSPEYSGEQYF
TRBD1	few	TRBJ2-5	TRBV5-4	TGTGCCAGCAGCCGTCCGGGACAGGGCCACGTAGAGACCCAGTACTTC	CASSRPGQGHVETQYF
-	-	TRBJ1-2	TRBV30	TGTGCCTGGAACCACCTCAGGGGTAGCTATGGCTACACCTTC	CAWNHLRGSYGYTF
TRBD1	-	TRBJ1-1	TRBV6-5	TGTGCCAGCACCGTACAGGGGCGCACTGAAGCTTTCTTT	CASTVQGRTEAFF
TRBD2	-	TRBJ2-4	TRBV27	TGTGCCAGCAGTATTAGCGGGGGGCGACGCCAGATTAACATTCAGTACTTC	CASSISGGRRQINIQYF
-	-	TRBJ2-1	TRBV7-2	TGTGCCAGCAGCTTAGAGGCTAGCCGGGATGAGCAGTTCTTC	CASSLEASRDEQFF
TRBD1	-	TRBJ2-7	TRBV10-1	TGCGCCAGCAGTGGCCCGATTCAGGGGGCCCACGAGCAGTACTTC	CASSGPIQGAHEQYF
TRBD2	few	TRBJ2-4	TRBV2	TGTGCCAGCAGTGAAGGCCTAGCGGCAAACATTCAGTACTTC	CASSEGLAANIQYF
TRBD1	few	TRBJ1-2	TRBV18	TGTGCCAGCTCACCATTGGACAGGGCCTATGGCTACACCTTC	CASSPLDRAYGYTF
TRBD1	-	TRBJ2-6	TRBV6-6	TGTGCCAGCAGCAAACTAATACCGGGACAGGGGGTCCCTGGGGCCAACGTCCTGACTTTC	CASSKLIPGQGVPGANVLTF
-	-	TRBJ1-5	TRBV19	TGTGCCAGTAATATGTGGGGGCTAGGCAATCAGCCCCAGCATTTT	CASNMWGLGNQPQHF
TRBD2	-	TRBJ2-7	TRBV6-6	TGTGCCAGCAGCTCTAGCGGGAGGTTCGCCTACGAGCAGTACTTC	CASSSSGRFAYEQYF
-	-	TRBJ2-3	TRBV19	TGTGCCAGTAGTATAGGGAAGCGTCGTTTCACAGATACGCAGTATTTT	CASSIGKRRFTDTQYF
-	once	TRBJ1-6	TRBV6-5	TGTGCCACCCACGACCCGGGTTCACCCCTCCACTTT	CATHDPGSPLHF
-	-	TRBJ2-7	TRBV12-5	TGTGCTAGTGGGCAAGGGGGGGCCGGATCCTACGAGCAGTACTTC	CASGQGGAGSYEQYF
-	once	TRBJ1-2	TRBV30	TGTGCCTGGAGTGGACAGCTCGCTGAAAGCTACACCTTC	CAWSGQLAESYTF
-	-	TRBJ2-2	TRBV18	TGTGCCAGCTCACCAAGGGGCCCGAACACCGGGGAGCTGTTTTTT	CASSPRGPNTGELFF
-	few	TRBJ1-6	TRBV12-3/TRBV12-4	TGTGCCAGCAACCAGGGTGGTGACTCACCCCTCCACTTT	CASNQGGDSPLHF
-	-	TRBJ1-1	TRBV10-3	TGTGCCACCAACCAAGACACTTCCCCTGAAGCTTTCTTT	CATNQDTSPEAFF
TRBD1	-	TRBJ2-7	TRBV7-9	TGTGCCAGCAGCTTATCTCTGAGGACAGGTTCCTCCGACGAGCAGTACTTC	CASSLSLRTGSSDEQYF
TRBD1	-	TRBJ2-1	TRBV11-3	TGTGCCAGCAGCTATGGGACAGGGAGTGGGTACAATGAGCAGTTCTTC	CASSYGTGSGYNEQFF
TRBD1	-	TRBJ1-3	TRBV6-5	TGTGCCAGCAGTTACGGGACAGGGTCGGGAAACACCATATATTTT	CASSYGTGSGNTIYF
TRBD1	once	TRBJ2-7	TRBV11-3	TGTGCCAGCAGCCTCGGGACAGGGGCCCACGAGCAGTACTTC	CASSLGTGAHEQYF
-	-	TRBJ2-7	TRBV3-1/TRBV3-2	TGTGCCAGCAGCCTACAAGGCGGCCCGTCTAGGAAGCAGTACTTC	CASSLQGGPSRKQYF
TRBD2	-	TRBJ2-2	TRBV28	TGTGCCAGCAGTTTACTAGCGGGAGGTTCCGGGGAGCTGTTTTTT	CASSLLAGGSGELFF
-	once	TRBJ2-7	TRBV6-6	TGTGCCAGCAGACCTGAAGGGGGTAAGGGGGAGCAGTACTTC	CASRPEGGKGEQYF
-	-	TRBJ2-7	TRBV5-1	TGCGCCAGCAGCTTAGCAGGGGATGTCTACGAGCAGTACTTC	CASSLAGDVYEQYF
-	-	TRBJ1-2	TRBV5-1	TGCGCCAGCAGCTTGGGCGGGGAATGGGGCTACACCTTC	CASSLGGEWGYTF
TRBD2	-	TRBJ2-1	TRBV5-1	TGCGCCAGCAGGTCACTAGCGGGAGGGGACAATGAGCAGTTCTTC	CASRSLAGGDNEQFF
-	-	TRBJ1-1	TRBV6-5	TGTGCCAGCAGCTCGACAGGGAACACTGAAGCTTTCTTT	CASSSTGNTEAFF
-	once	TRBJ1-4	TRBV3-1/TRBV3-2	TGTGCCAGCAGCCAAGCCGGGAATGAAAAACTGTTTTTT	CASSQAGNEKLFF
TRBD1	-	TRBJ1-1	TRBV28	TGTGCCAGACTACAGGGGCAAGCTTTCTTT	CARLQGQAFF
-	-	TRBJ2-3	TRBV28	TGTGCCAGCACCACTGCGCGGGCTAGCACAGATACGCAGTATTTT	CASTTARASTDTQYF
-	-	TRBJ1-2	TRBV9	TGTGCCAGCAGCGCCTCGGAGGGTGGCTACACCTTC	CASSASEGGYTF
TRBD1	once	TRBJ1-3	TRBV19	TGTGCCAGTAGTATCTCGGGACAGAGCTCTGGAAACACCATATATTTT	CASSISGQSSGNTIYF
-	-	TRBJ1-5	TRBV30	TGTGCCTGGAGTGTAGACAGATATAGCAATCAGCCCCAGCATTTT	CAWSVDRYSNQPQHF
TRBD1	-	TRBJ2-3	TRBV2	TGTGCCAGCAGTGAAACCTCCTCGCTTGACAGGGTGCAGGAAATCAGGACAGATACGCAGTATTTT	CASSETSSLDRVQEIRTDTQYF